This T cell receptor (beta chain) was captured by sequencing in a study of shared clonotypes between healthy human individuals (dated by TCRdb to the early 2020s). For context, the study as a whole: The cohort comprised a couple of women and a few men aged 18 to 49 years. To estimate repertoire size and how much clonotypes are shared between individuals, the study performed deep sequencing of blood TCR repertoires from 4 to 6 healthy adults. Libraries were prepared and TCR repertoires were sequenced by different laboratories using diverse techniques, in order to increase sequencing depth and limit assay-specific biases. Leukapheresis yielded between about 0.85 and 10 billion PBMCs per donor. Points the paper makes about the study in general: Because the study included a small number of donors, the genetic and exposure-history diversity represented was limited. Pairwise subsampling indicated that sequencing depth was expected to affect the degree of clonotype sharing among donors. Sampling was limited to blood, and TCR repertoires in tissue likely differ from TCR repertoires in blood.

About this clone: No cognate antigen has been identified for it. Base qualities are not provided; no much larger clone lies one nucleotide away.

The donors were healthy, HIV-negative adults with no recently reported acute infections or vaccinations. All donors were Caucasian adults living in Nashville, Tennessee, USA. For unsorted samples, tens of millions of PBMCs were counted, and genomic DNA was extracted using the QIAamp DNA Blood Mini kit. Blood was obtained by leukapheresis, after which PBMCs were separated by Ficoll-Histopaque density gradient centrifugation and cryopreserved in liquid nitrogen vapor phase. The V end loses 3 bases and the J end loses 10 bases, and a stretch of 10 bases separates them. The germline V gene encodes CDR1 DFQATT and CDR2 SNEGSKA (reference sequence). The CDR3, from cysteine to phenylalanine, totals 11 residues. The DNA shown is the 33-base CDR3, in frame from base 1. TCR CDR3 regions were amplified from genomic DNA by multiplex PCR using the deep immunoSEQ assay. Genomic DNA extracted from each cell subset was distributed evenly over all wells of several immunoSEQ 96-well plates, and each plate served as one replicate. For unsorted PBMC, each replicate PCR was loaded with roughly 330 ng genomic DNA, equivalent to tens of thousands of T cell genomes. Unsorted PBMC genomic DNA was sequenced across ten immunoSEQ deep assay plates. Purified libraries were quantified with a Qubit 3.0 fluorometer, sized on a Bioanalyzer 2100, and re-quantified with the KAPA Library Quantification kit. Every immunoSEQ 96-well plate was sequenced on a separate single-read 150-cycle Illumina NextSeq 550 flow cell. For the original study's pipeline: Because the immunoSEQ output held only junctional sequences and lacked quality scores, the filtering could not match the filtering applied to full-length reads. To assign V/J genes and CDR3, sequences were annotated against IMGT germline references using PyIR, a Python wrapper for IgBLAST v1.9. Reads with weak V/J assignments (E-value above 1e-6), missing CDR3, stop codons, out-of-frame junctions, or ambiguous translated residues were removed. A V3J clonotype was defined by an identical inferred V gene, J gene, and CDR3 amino acid sequence. Percentage overlap between repertoires was calculated by dividing the number of shared unique clonotypes by the size of the smaller repertoire. Three approaches were used to assess repertoire richness: RTK rarefaction, the Chao1 estimator, and Recon v2.1 estimates of unobserved clonotypes. Here the immuneACCESS table is served through TCRdb, limited to in-frame sequences with V and J called. Missing clones are a known gap in these copies; in checked studies unresolved V genes cover under half, and the rest lacks a known reason. That table supplies the V and J calls and clone size; D and trimming were determined from the DNA. The sample contains 470,000 or so clones, around 73% of them found a single time. Around 12% of the sample belongs to the ten largest clones.

The chain employs TRBV20-1 and TRBJ2-1; D gene: possibly TRBD1, on 6 matching bases. The TCR was taken from a woman aged 40 to 50 in good health. Some clones in this sample may be carry-over from other donors' samples. Sequences were obtained from PBMCs. The DNA is TGCAGTGCTAGGCGTCAGGGGGAGCAGTTCTTC. Protein translation: CSARRQGEQFF.